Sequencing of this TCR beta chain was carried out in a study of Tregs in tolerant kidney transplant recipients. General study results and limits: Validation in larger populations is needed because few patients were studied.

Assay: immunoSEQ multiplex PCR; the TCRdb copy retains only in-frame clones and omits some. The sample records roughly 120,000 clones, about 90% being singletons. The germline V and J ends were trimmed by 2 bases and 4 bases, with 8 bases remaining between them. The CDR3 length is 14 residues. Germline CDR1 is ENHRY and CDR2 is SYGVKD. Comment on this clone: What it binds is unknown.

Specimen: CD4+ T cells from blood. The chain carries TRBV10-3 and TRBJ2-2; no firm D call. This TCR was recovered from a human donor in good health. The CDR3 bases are TGTGCCATCAGTGAGCCTCTAGGCACCGGGGAGCTGTTTTTT. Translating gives CAISEPLGTGELFF.